This T cell receptor (beta chain) was documented in a study of blood T cell repertoires in COVID-19. As for the study in general: The cDNA or gDNA used as material had been derived from T cells, B-cell-depleted T cells, or PBMCs.

Those who participated ranged in age from 18 to 89 years and resided in under 25 US areas. Either two negative PCRs, clearance, or symptom resolution qualified Cohort 3 donors as recovered. V gave up 6 bases and J gave up 0 bases; unmatched junction bases: 5. CDR1 and CDR2 (germline): SGHNT, YYREEE (reference sequence). The CDR3 covers 16 residues. The protocol was immunoSEQ multiplex PCR, while the TCRdb copy is restricted to in-frame clones and leaves out a portion. The sample lists around 400,000 clones; approximately 89% were seen once. The source material was PBMCs or T cells enriched from blood (not recorded which). The V call is TRBV5-4, the J call TRBJ2-3; TRBD2 matches at 12 bases. This TCR derives from a woman aged 30 to 39 who had recovered from COVID-19. CDR3 sequence reads: CASTKGTSGSTDTQYF. Here the CDR3 DNA reads TGTGCCAGCACCAAGGGGACTAGCGGGAGCACAGATACGCAGTATTTT.